This T cell receptor (beta chain) originates from a study of blood T cell repertoires in COVID-19. The CDR3 totals 15 residues. V lost 1 base and J lost 0, with 9 bases in between. The germline CDR1 and CDR2 sequences are LGHNA and YSLEER. TCRdb keeps only in-frame clones here, not all; method: immunoSEQ multiplex PCR. This table holds some 250,000 clones, around 88% found once. This clone was observed once. The rearrangement links TRBV4-3 to TRBJ1-1; unclear D gene. The sample taken for sequencing was PBMCs or T cells enriched from blood (not recorded which). This receptor was obtained from a man between 35 and 55 years old who had recovered from COVID-19. CDR3 amino acids: CASSQGWSVNTEAFF. In DNA form, the CDR3 reads TGCGCCAGCAGCCAAGGCTGGAGTGTGAACACTGAAGCTTTCTTT.